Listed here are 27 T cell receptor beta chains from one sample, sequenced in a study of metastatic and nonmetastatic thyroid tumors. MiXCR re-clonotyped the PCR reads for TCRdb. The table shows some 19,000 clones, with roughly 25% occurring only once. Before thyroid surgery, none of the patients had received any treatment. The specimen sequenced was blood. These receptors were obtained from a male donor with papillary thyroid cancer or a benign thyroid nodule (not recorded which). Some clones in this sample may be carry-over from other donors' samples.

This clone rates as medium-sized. As DNA, the CDR3 is TGTGCCAGCACCGGGGGGGTTAGTACTGGCTACACCTTC. This codes for CASTGGVSTGYTF. This rearrangement joins TRBV2 to TRBJ1-2, with TRBD1 as a possible D gene (5 bases). CDR3 length: 13 residues. Per germline, CDR1 SNHLY and CDR2 FYNNEI. V was shortened by 7 bases and J by 7 bases, with 16 bases between the two germline ends.

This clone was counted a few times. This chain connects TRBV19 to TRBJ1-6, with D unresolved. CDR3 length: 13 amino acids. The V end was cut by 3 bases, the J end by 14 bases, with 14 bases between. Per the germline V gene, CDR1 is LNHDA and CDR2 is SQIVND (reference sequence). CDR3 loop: CASSIQVWVSLHF. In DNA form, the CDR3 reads TGTGCCAGTAGTATCCAGGTTTGGGTGTCCCTCCACTTT.

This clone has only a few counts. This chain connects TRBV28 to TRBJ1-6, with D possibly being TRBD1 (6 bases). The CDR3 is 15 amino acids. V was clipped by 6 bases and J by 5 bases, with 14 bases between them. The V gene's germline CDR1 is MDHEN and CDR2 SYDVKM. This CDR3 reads CASSTGQINNSPLHF. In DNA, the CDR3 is TGTGCCAGCAGCACCGGACAGATTAATAATTCACCCCTCCACTTT.

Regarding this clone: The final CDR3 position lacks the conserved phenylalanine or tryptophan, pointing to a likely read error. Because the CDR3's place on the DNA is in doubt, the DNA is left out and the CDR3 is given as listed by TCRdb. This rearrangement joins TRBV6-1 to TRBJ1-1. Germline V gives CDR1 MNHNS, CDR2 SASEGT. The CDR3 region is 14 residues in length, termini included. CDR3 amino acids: CASSLEVLNTESFL.

DNA for the CDR3: TGTGCCAGCTCACCACGGGACACACAATACGAGCAGTACTTC. Translated, it gives CASSPRDTQYEQYF. This chain links TRBV18 with TRBJ2-7; maybe TRBD1 (6 bases). The CDR3 runs to 14 residues. Germline V gene lookup returns CDR1 KGHSH and CDR2 LQKENI. Trimming removed 1 base at V and 4 bases at J, with 11 bases between. The entire variable domain, with the rest obtained from reference TRBV18 and TRBJ2-7, is as follows: NAGVMQNPRHLVRRRGQEARLRCSPMKGHSHVYWYRQLPEEGLKFMVYLQKENIIDESGMPKERFSAEFPKEGPSILRIQQVVRGDSAAYFCASSPRDTQYEQYFGPGTRLTVT.

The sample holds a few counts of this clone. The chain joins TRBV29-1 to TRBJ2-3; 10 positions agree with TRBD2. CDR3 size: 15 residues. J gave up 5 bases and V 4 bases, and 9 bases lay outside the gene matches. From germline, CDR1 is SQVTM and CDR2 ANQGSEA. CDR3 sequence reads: CSVAPLAGAGDTQYF. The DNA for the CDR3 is TGCAGCGTTGCTCCTCTAGCGGGAGCCGGAGATACGCAGTATTTT.

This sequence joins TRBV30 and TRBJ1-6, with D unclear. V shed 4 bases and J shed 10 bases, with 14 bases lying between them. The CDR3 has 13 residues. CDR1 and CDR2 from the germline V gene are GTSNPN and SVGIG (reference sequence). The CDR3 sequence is CAWKGSWRSPLHF. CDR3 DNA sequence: TGTGCCTGGAAGGGCAGTTGGAGGTCACCCCTCCACTTT.

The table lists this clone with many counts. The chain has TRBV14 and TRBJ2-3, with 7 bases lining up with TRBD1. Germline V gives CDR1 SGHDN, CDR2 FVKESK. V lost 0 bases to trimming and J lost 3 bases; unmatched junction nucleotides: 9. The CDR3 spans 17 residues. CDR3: CASSQEPTGERTDTQYF. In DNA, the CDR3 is TGTGCCAGCAGCCAAGAGCCAACAGGGGAGAGGACAGATACGCAGTATTTT.

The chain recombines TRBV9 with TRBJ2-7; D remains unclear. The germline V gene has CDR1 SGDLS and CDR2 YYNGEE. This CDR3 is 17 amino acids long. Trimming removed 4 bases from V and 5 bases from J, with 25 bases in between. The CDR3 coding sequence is TGTGCCAGCAGCCCCCGCCCCTCGGTTGGTATATTCGACGAGCAGTACTTC. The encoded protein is CASSPRPSVGIFDEQYF. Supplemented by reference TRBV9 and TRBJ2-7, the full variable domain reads DSGVTQTPKHLITATGQRVTLRCSPRSGDLSVYWYQQSLDQGLQFLIQYYNGEERAKGNILERFSAQQFPDLHSELNLSSLELGDSALYFCASSPRPSVGIFDEQYFGPGTRLTVT.

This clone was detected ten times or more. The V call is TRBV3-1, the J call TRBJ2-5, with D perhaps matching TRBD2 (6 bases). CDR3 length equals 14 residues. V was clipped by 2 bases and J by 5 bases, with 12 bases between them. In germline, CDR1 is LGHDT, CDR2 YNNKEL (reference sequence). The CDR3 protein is CASSQRRGRETQYF. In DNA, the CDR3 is TGTGCCAGCAGCCAAAGGAGGGGCCGGGAGACCCAGTACTTC.

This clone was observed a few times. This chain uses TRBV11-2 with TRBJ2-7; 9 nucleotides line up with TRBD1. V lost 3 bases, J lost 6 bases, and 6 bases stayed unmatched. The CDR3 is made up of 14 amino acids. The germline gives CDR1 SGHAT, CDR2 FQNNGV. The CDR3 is CASSFGTGYGEQYF. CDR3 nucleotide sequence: TGTGCCAGCAGCTTCGGGACAGGGTATGGCGAGCAGTACTTC.

In DNA form, the CDR3 reads TGTGCCAGCAGCTTATCGGCTAGCATGTTCTTC. Encoded protein: CASSLSASMFF. The chain uses TRBV11-2 and TRBJ2-1; the D gene is possibly TRBD2 (5 bases). Trimming left V 2 bases short and J 15 bases short, with 11 bases between. Germline V gene sequence: CDR1 SGHAT, CDR2 FQNNGV. This CDR3 region has 11 residues.

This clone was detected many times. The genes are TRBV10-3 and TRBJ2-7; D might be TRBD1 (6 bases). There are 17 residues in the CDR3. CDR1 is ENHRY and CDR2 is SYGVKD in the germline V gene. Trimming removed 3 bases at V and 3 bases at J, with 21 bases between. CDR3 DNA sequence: TGTGCCATCAGTGATCCTTCGTCCCGACAGGTCGGCTACGAGCAGTACTTC. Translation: CAISDPSSRQVGYEQYF.

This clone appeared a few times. The CDR3 bases are TGTGCCAGCAGTGAGGTACAGACCAATTCACCCCTCCACTTT. Translating gives CASSEVQTNSPLHF. The chain carries TRBV2 and TRBJ1-6; D not certain. Germline assignment: CDR1 SNHLY and CDR2 FYNNEI. This CDR3 contains 14 residues. With 3 bases removed from V and 7 bases from J, the gap between germline ends came to 10 bases. Variable domain in full (rest from reference TRBV2 and TRBJ1-6): EPEVTQTPSHQVTQMGQEVILRCVPISNHLYFYWYRQILGQKVEFLVSFYNNEISEKSEIFDDQFSVERPDGSNFTLKIRSTKLEDSAMYFCASSEVQTNSPLHFGNGTRLTVT.

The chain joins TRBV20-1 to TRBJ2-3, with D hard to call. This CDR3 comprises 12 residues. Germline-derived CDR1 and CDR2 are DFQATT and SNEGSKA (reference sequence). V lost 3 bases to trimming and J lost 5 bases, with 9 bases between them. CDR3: CSASPPGDTQYF. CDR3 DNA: TGCAGTGCTAGCCCGCCCGGAGATACGCAGTATTTT.

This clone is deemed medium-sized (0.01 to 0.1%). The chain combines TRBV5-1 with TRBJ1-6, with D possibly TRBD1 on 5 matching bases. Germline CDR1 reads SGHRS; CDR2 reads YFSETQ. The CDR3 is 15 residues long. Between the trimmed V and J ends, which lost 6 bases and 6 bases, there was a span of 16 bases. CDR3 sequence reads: CASTLAGTLNSPLHF. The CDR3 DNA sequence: TGCGCCAGCACCCTGGCCGGGACTCTTAATTCACCCCTCCACTTT.

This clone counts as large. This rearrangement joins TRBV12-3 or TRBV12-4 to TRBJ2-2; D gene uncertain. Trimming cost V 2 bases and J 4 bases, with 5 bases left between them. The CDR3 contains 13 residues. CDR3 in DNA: TGTGCCAGCAGTTTAATATCCACCGGGGAGCTGTTTTTT. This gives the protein CASSLISTGELFF.

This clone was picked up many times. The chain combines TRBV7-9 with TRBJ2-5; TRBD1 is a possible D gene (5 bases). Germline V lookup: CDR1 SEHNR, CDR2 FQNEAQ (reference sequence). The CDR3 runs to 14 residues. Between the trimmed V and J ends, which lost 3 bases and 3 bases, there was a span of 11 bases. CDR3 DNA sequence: TGTGCCAGCAGCTTCGGTGACAGAAAAGAGACCCAGTACTTC. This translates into CASSFGDRKETQYF. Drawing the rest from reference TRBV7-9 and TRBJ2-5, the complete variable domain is DTGVSQNPRHKITKRGQNVTFRCDPISEHNRLYWYRQTLGQGPEFLTYFQNEAQLEKSRLLSDRFSAERPKGSFSTLEIQRTEQGDSAMYLCASSFGDRKETQYFGPGTRLLVL.

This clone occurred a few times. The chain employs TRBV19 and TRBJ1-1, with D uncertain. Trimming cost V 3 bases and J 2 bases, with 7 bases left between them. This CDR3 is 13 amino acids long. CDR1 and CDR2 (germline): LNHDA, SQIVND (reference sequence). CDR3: CASSIGYNTEAFF. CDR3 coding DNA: TGTGCCAGTAGTATCGGGTATAACACTGAAGCTTTCTTT.

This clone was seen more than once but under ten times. Written as DNA, the CDR3 is TGTGCCACCAGCAGAGAGAGGAGTGAGCAGTACTTC. The encoded protein is CATSRERSEQYF. The V and J genes are TRBV15 and TRBJ2-7; no reliable D call. Germline CDR1 LNHNV, CDR2 YYDKDF (reference sequence). The CDR3 is 12 residues long. Trimming cost V 0 bases and J 7 bases, with 7 bases left between them.

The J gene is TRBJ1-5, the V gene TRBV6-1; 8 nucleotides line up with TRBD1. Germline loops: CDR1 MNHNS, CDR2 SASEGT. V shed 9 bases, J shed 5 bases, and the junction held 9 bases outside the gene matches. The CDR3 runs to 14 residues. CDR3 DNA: TGTGCCAGACCCACCGACAGGGGTTATCAGCCCCAGCATTTT. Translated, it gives CARPTDRGYQPQHF.

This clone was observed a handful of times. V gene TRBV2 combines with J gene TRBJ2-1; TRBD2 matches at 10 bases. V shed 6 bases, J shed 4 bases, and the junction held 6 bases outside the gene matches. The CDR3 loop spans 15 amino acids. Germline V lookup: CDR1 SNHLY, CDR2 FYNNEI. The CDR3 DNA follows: TGTGCCAGCAGAACCGGGACTAGCGCGTACAATGAGCAGTTCTTC. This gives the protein CASRTGTSAYNEQFF.

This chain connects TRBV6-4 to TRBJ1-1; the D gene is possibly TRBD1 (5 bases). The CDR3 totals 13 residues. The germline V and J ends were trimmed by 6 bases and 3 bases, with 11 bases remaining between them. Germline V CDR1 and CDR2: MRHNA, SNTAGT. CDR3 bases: TGTGCCAGCAGGGGTATAGGGGACACTGAAGCTTTCTTT. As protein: CASRGIGDTEAFF.

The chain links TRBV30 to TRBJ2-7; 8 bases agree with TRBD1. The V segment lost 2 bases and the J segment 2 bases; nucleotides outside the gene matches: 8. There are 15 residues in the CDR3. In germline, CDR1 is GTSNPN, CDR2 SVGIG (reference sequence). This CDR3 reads CAWSSPRDRPYEQYF. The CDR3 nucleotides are TGTGCCTGGAGTTCCCCGAGGGACAGGCCCTACGAGCAGTACTTC.

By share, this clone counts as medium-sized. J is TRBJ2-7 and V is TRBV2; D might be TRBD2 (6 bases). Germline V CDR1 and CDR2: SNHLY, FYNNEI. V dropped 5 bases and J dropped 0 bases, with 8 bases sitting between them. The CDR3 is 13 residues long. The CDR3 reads CASSLAFSYEQYF. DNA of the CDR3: TGTGCCAGCAGTCTAGCGTTCTCCTACGAGCAGTACTTC.

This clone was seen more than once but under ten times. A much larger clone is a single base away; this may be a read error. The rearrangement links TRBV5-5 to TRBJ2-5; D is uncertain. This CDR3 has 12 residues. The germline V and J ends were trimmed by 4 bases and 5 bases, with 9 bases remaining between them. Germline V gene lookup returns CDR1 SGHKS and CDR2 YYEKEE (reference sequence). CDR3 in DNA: TGTGCCAGCAGCAGCCATGGGGAGACCCAGTACTTC. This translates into CASSSHGETQYF.

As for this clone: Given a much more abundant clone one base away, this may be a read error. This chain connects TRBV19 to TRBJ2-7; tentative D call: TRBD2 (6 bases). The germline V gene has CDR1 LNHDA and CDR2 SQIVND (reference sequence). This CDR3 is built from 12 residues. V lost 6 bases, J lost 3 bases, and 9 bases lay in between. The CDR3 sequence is CASRGDFYEQYF. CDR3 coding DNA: TGTGCCAGTAGGGGGGACTTCTACGAGCAGTACTTC. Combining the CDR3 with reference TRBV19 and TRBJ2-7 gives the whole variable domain DGGITQSPKYLFRKEGQNVTLSCEQNLNHDAMYWYRQDPGQGLRLIYYSQIVNDFQKGDIAEGYSVSREKKESFPLTVTSAQKNPTAFYLCASRGDFYEQYFGPGTRLTVT.